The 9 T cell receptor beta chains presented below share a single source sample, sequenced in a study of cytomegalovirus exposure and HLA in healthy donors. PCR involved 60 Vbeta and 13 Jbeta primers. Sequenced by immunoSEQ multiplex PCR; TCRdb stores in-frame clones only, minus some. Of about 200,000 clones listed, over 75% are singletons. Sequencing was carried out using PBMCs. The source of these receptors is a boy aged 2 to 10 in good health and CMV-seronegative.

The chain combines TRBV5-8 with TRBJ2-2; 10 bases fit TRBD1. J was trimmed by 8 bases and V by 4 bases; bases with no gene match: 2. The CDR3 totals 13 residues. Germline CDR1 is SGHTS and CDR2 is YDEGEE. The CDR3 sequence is CASSGQGEGELFF. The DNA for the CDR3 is TGTGCCAGCAGCGGACAGGGGGAGGGGGAGCTGTTTTTT.

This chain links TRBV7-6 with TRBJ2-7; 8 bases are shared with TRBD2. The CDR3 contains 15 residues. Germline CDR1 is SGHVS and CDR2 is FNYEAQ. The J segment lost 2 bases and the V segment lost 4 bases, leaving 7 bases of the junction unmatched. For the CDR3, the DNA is TGTGCCAGCAGCTCCCTGCGGGGGGCTCCCTACGAGCAGTACTTC. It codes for CASSSLRGAPYEQYF.

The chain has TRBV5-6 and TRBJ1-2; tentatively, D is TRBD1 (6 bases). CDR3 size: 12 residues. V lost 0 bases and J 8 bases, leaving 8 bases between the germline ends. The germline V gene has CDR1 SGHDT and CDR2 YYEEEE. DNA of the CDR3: TGTGCCAGCAGCTTGGGGACAGTCGGCTACACCTTC. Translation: CASSLGTVGYTF.

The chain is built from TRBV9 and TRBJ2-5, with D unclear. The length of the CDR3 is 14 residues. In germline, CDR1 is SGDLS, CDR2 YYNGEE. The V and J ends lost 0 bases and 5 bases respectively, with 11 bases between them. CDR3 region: CASSVEARAETQYF. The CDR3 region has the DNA TGTGCCAGCAGCGTAGAGGCTAGAGCGGAGACCCAGTACTTC. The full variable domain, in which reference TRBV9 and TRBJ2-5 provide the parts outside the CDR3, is DSGVTQTPKHLITATGQRVTLRCSPRSGDLSVYWYQQSLDQGLQFLIQYYNGEERAKGNILERFSAQQFPDLHSELNLSSLELGDSALYFCASSVEARAETQYFGPGTRLLVL.

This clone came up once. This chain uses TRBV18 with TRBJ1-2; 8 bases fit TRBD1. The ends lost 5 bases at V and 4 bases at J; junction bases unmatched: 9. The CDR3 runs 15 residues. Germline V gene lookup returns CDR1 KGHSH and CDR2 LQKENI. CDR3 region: CASSDARDRTYGYTF. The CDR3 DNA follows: TGTGCCAGCTCAGACGCCCGGGACAGGACCTATGGCTACACCTTC.

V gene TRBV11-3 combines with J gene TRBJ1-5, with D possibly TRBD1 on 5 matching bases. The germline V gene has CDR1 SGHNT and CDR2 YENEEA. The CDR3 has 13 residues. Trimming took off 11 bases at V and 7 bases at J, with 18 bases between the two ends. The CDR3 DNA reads TGTGCCCCGACGGCGGGGGTCTGGCAGCCCCAGCATTTT. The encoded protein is CAPTAGVWQPQHF.

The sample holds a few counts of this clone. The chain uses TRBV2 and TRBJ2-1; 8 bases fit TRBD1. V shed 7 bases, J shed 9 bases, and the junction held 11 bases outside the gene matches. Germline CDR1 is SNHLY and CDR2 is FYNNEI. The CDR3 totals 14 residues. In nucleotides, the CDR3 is TGTGCCAGCACCCCGGACAGGGTTCGTGGTGAGCAGTTCTTC. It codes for CASTPDRVRGEQFF.

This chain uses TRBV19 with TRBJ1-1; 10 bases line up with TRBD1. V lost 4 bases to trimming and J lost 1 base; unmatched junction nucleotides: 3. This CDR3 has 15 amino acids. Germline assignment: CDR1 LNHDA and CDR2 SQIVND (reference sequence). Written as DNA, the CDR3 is TGTGCCAGTAGTACCCGGGACAGGGGGAACACTGAAGCTTTCTTT. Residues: CASSTRDRGNTEAFF.

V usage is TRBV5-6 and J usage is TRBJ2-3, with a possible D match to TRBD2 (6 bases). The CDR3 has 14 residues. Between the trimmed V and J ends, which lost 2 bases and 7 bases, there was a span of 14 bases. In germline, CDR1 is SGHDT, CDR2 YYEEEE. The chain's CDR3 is CASSFPRGLHTQYF. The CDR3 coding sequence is TGTGCCAGCAGCTTCCCCCGGGGACTTCATACGCAGTATTTT.